This T cell receptor beta chain was sequenced for a study of cytomegalovirus exposure and HLA in healthy donors. In the study overall: It was reported in a later analysis that the same platform had been used for the 120 or so validation repertoires as for the 666 first-cohort repertoires.

Trimming removed 6 bases from V and 8 bases from J; junction bases left unmatched: 5. The CDR3 is made up of 13 amino acids. In germline, CDR1 is MRHNA, CDR2 SNTAGT. TCRdb keeps only in-frame clones here, not all; method: immunoSEQ multiplex PCR. The sample contains 300,000 to 400,000 clones, about nine tenths of which appear only once. The validation cohort, a group of over a hundred subjects, included the donors and was separate from the roughly 670-subject first cohort. The clonotype originates from a woman aged 18-29 years in good health and CMV-seronegative. The V call is TRBV6-4, the J call TRBJ1-2, with 11 bases fitting TRBD1. The sequenced material came from PBMCs. CDR3: CASSRDRGYGYTF. As DNA, the CDR3 is TGTGCCAGCAGCCGGGACAGGGGGTACGGCTACACCTTC.